This is a list of T cell receptor beta chains from one sample in a study of blood T cell repertoires in COVID-19. Measured with immunoSEQ multiplex PCR; TCRdb has only the in-frame clones, and not every one. This table holds approximately 300,000 clones, around 87% found once. The sequenced sample consisted of peripheral blood. The receptors originated from a man between 50 and 59 years old with active or convalescent COVID-19. Each CDR3 is given with its conserved first and last residue. The D gene is left open where the match is weak. A clone size is listed for some rows: how often the clone was seen (once, few, many), or a class if it is expanded.

cdr3_nt cdr3_aa v_call clone_size d_call j_call
TGTGCCAGCAGCTCGGGACACAGCACAGATACGCAGTATTTT CASSSGHSTDTQYF TRBV7-3 . . TRBJ2-3
TGTGCCAGCTCACCAACGCCAGCTACCCACTACGGGTACACCTTC CASSPTPATHYGYTF TRBV18 once . TRBJ1-2
TGTGCCAGCAGCTTCCCAAAGACAGGGGGCAATCCCGAACATGGCTACACCTTC CASSFPKTGGNPEHGYTF TRBV11-2 . TRBD1 TRBJ1-2
TGTGCCAGTAGTCCCCTCATCGGAGCTAGCAATCAGCCCCAGCATTTT CASSPLIGASNQPQHF TRBV19 . . TRBJ1-5
TGCGCCAGCAGCTTGGAGCCGAACACTGAAGCTTTCTTT CASSLEPNTEAFF TRBV5-1 once . TRBJ1-1
TGTGCCAGCAGCATATTAGCACGGACTAACTATGGCTACACCTTC CASSILARTNYGYTF TRBV28 once . TRBJ1-2
TGTGCCAGCAGCTTAGGGGCAGCCTCCTACGAGCAGTACTTC CASSLGAASYEQYF TRBV7-3 . . TRBJ2-7
TGTGCCAGCAGCCTACAGGGACAGGGGAATTCACCCCTCCACTTT CASSLQGQGNSPLHF TRBV7-3 . TRBD1 TRBJ1-6
TGTGCCAGCAGCTTACCCCCCGGGGGGTATTCCTACGAGCAGTACTTC CASSLPPGGYSYEQYF TRBV11-2 . TRBD2 TRBJ2-7
TGTGCCAGCAGCGACTCAGGGAGGTTCAATCAGCCCCAGCATTTT CASSDSGRFNQPQHF TRBV28 many . TRBJ1-5
TGCGCCAGCAGCTTCCAGGGGGCAGGGAACACTGAAGCTTTCTTT CASSFQGAGNTEAFF TRBV5-1 . TRBD1 TRBJ1-1
TGTGCCAGCGGAATAGGGGGCTCATTCGTGGAGACCCAGTACTTC CASGIGGSFVETQYF TRBV27 once TRBD1 TRBJ2-5
TGTGCCAGCAGTTTAGGGGGGGGCTATGAGACCCAGTACTTC CASSLGGGYETQYF TRBV28 . . TRBJ2-5
TGTGCCAGCAGGAAGACAGGGTTTGGGGAGCAGTACTTC CASRKTGFGEQYF TRBV2 . TRBD1 TRBJ2-7
TGTGCCAGCAGCTCGAGACTAGCGGGGGGTTCCACCTCCTACAATGAGCAGTTCTTC CASSSRLAGGSTSYNEQFF TRBV5-4 . TRBD2 TRBJ2-1
TGTGCCAGCAGAGGAGGGAACACTGAAGCTTTCTTT CASRGGNTEAFF TRBV28 . . TRBJ1-1
TGCGCCAGCAGCCAAGAATGGCCGGGACAGGGGAATTCACCCCTCCACTTT CASSQEWPGQGNSPLHF TRBV4-1 . TRBD1 TRBJ1-6